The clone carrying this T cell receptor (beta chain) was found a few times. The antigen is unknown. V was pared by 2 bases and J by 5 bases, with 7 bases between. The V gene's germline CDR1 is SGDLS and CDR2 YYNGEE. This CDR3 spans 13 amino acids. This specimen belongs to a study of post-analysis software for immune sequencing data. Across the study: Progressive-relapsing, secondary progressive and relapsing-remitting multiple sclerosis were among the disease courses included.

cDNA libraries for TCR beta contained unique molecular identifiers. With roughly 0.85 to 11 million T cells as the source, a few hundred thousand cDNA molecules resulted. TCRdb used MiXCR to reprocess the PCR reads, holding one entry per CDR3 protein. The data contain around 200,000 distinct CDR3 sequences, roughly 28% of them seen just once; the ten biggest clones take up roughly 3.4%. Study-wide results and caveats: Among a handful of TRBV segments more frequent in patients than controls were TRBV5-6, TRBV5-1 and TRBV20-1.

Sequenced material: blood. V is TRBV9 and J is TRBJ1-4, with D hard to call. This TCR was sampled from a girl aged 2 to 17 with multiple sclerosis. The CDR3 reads CASSVRGNEKLFF. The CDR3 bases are TGTGCCAGCAGCGTCAGAGGAAATGAAAAACTGTTTTTT.